This T cell receptor (beta chain) was sequenced in a study of shared clonotypes between healthy human individuals (dated by TCRdb to 2018 to 2020). In the study overall: Three men and a couple of women, aged 18 to 49 years, made up the cohort. For each donor, CD4 naive and CD4 memory were each run on three plates, CD8 naive on two plates, and CD8 memory on one plate. Per donor, leukapheresis produced somewhere between about 0.94 and 9.5 billion PBMCs. To estimate repertoire size and how much clonotypes are shared between individuals, the study performed deep sequencing of blood TCR repertoires from about five healthy adults. Libraries were prepared and TCR repertoires were sequenced by different laboratories using diverse techniques, in order to increase sequencing depth and limit assay-specific biases. Overall study results and their limits: The small number of donors limited the genetic and exposure-history diversity represented. Sampling was limited to blood, and TCR repertoires in tissue likely differ from TCR repertoires in blood. Larger estimated clonotype richness was generally found for naive subsets than for memory subsets. Pairwise subsampling led to the expectation that sequencing depth would affect the degree of clonotype sharing among donors. Rarefaction of sorted-subset datasets indicated incomplete sequencing despite the large sequencing depth. Higher generation probabilities were observed for clonotypes shared by all four sorted-subset donors than for non-shared clonotypes. When several donors were compared, the shared fraction of clonotypes was 5% to 6.5% for naive CD4, over 3% for naive CD8, 2.3% for memory CD4, and around 0.37% for memory CD8.

From cysteine to phenylalanine, the CDR3 is 15 amino acids long. Only the CDR3 region is kept as DNA, spanning 45 bases read in frame from base 1. CDR1 MNHEY and CDR2 SMNVEV were looked up in the germline V gene (reference sequence). V loses 6 bases at its end and J loses 0 bases; junction bases beyond the gene matches: 8. Using the deep immunoSEQ assay, TCR CDR3 regions were amplified from genomic DNA by multiplex PCR. Genomic DNA extracted from each cell subset was distributed evenly over all wells of several immunoSEQ 96-well plates, and each plate served as one replicate. For sorted subsets, each replicate PCR was loaded with roughly 190 ng genomic DNA, equivalent to 32,000 or so T cell genomes. Purified libraries were measured with a Qubit 3.0 fluorometer, size-checked on a Bioanalyzer 2100, and measured again with the KAPA Library Quantification kit. A separate single-read 150-cycle Illumina NextSeq 550 flow cell was used to sequence each immunoSEQ 96-well plate. The study's own analysis went as follows. The immunoSEQ output contained only junctional sequences without quality scores, so filtering could not match that applied to full-length reads. To assign V/J genes and CDR3, sequences were annotated using PyIR, a Python wrapper for IgBLAST v1.9, with IMGT germline references. Reads with weak V/J assignments (E-value above 1e-6), missing CDR3, stop codons, out-of-frame junctions, or ambiguous translated residues were removed. V3J clonotypes were defined by identical inferred V gene, J gene, and CDR3 amino acid sequence. The percentage overlap between two repertoires was calculated by dividing the number of shared unique clonotypes by the size of the smaller repertoire. Richness of each repertoire was evaluated using RTK rarefaction, the Chao1 estimator, and Recon v2.1 estimates of unobserved clonotypes. OLGA was used to compute generation probabilities for all TCRbeta clonotypes that the gDNA method yielded from a handful of donors. The table was pulled from immuneACCESS by TCRdb, which kept in-frame rearrangements only. Such tables lose some clones; where checked, under half of the loss comes from unresolved V genes, and the rest has no known cause. Clone size and the V and J calls come from that table; the DNA yielded D and trimming. The sample table lists around 610,000 clones, about 95% of them with a count of one. The ten largest clones capture more than 0.085% of the sample.

CD8 naive samples consisted of CD45RO-negative cells that were positively selected for CCR7, yielding a CD45RA+CCR7+ population without TemRA cells. The donors were healthy, HIV-negative adults with no recently reported acute infections or vaccinations. Every donor was a Caucasian adult living in Nashville, Tennessee, USA. Blood was collected by leukapheresis, and PBMCs were isolated by Ficoll-Histopaque density gradient centrifugation and then cryopreserved in liquid nitrogen vapor phase. Analytical flow cytometry was used to check the purity and quantity of each magnetically sorted T cell population. Each sorted fraction had its genomic DNA isolated and then quantified by UV absorbance on a Nanodrop 2000c. On this clone itself: Its target antigen remains unknown. No much larger clonotype is one base removed from it; base qualities were not supplied. Other DNA variants within this sample encode the same CDR3.

The chain is made from TRBV27 and TRBJ2-7, with 7 bases aligning to TRBD1. This receptor was obtained from a woman aged 25 to 39 in good health. Source material: naive CD8+ T cells sorted from blood. The label giving this sample's cell subset or site can be read as: CD45RA+CCR7+. The nucleotide sequence is given as TGTGCCAGCAGAGCAGGGACAGCCTTCTCCTACGAGCAGTACTTC. Its product reads: CASRAGTAFSYEQYF.